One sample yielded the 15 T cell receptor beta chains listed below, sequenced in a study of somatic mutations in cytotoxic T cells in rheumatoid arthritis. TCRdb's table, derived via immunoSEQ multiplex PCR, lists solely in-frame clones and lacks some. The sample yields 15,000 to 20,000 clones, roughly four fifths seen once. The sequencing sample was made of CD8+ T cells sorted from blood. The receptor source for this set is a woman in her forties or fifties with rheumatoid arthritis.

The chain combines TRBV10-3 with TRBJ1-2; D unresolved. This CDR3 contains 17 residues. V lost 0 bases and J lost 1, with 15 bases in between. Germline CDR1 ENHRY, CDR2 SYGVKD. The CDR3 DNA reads TGTGCCATCAGTGAGTCGACACACGACACTTATAACTATGGCTACACCTTC. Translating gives CAISESTHDTYNYGYTF.

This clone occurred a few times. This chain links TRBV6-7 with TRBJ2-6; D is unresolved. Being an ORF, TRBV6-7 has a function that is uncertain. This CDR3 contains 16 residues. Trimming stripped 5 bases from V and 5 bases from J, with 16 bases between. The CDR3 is CASSVTWRSRANVLTF. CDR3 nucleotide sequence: TGTGCCAGCAGTGTTACCTGGCGTAGTCGGGCCAACGTCCTGACTTTC.

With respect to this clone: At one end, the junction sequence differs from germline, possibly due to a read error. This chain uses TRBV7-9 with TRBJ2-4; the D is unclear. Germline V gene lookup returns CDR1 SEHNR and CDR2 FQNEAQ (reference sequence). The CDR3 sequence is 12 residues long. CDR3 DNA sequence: TGTGCCAGCAGCTCGGGTAGGGCTAAGGGTATCTTC. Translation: CASSSGRAKGIF.

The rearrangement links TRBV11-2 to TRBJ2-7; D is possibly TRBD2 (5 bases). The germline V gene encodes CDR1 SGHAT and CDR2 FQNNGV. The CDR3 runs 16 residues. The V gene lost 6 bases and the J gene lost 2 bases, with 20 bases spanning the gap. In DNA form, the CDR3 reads TGTGCCAGCAGGCAAACCCCCCGGGGTACACCCTACGAGCAGTACTTC. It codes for CASRQTPRGTPYEQYF.

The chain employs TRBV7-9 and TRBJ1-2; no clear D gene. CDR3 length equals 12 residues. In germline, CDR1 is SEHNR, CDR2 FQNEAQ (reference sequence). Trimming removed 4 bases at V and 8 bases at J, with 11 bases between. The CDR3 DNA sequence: TGTGCCAGCAGCTACCCAGGCGAGGGCTACACCTTC. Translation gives CASSYPGEGYTF.

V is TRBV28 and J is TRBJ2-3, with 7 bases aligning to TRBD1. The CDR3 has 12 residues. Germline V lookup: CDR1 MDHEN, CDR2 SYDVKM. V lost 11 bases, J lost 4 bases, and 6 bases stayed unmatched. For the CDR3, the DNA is TGTGCCGACAAGGGGGCGGCAGATACGCAGTATTTT. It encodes CADKGAADTQYF.

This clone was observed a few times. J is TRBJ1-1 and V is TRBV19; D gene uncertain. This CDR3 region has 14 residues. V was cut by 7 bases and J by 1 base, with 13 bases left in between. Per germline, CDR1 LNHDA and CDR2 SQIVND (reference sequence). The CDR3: CASIPRVQNTEAFF. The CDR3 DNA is TGTGCCAGTATCCCGCGGGTCCAGAACACTGAAGCTTTCTTT.

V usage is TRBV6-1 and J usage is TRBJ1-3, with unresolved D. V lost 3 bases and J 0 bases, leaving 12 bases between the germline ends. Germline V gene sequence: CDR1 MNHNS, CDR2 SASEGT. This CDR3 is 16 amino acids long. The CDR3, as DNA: TGTGCCAGCAGTGATAGGGTCGGCTACTCTGGAAACACCATATATTTT. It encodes CASSDRVGYSGNTIYF.

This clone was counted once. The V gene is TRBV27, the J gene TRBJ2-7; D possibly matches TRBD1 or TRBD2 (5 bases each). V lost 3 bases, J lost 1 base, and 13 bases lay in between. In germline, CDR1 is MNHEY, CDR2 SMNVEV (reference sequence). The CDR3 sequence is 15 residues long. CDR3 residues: CASSLGVAVSYEQYF. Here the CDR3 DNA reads TGTGCCAGCAGTTTGGGGGTAGCAGTATCCTACGAGCAGTACTTC.

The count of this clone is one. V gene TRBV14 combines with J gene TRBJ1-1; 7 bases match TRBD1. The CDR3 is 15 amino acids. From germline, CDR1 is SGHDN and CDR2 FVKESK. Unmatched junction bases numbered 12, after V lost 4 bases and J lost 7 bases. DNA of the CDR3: TGTGCCAGCAGCCCGGACAGGATGCGGGTGGGTGAAGCTTTCTTT. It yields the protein CASSPDRMRVGEAFF.

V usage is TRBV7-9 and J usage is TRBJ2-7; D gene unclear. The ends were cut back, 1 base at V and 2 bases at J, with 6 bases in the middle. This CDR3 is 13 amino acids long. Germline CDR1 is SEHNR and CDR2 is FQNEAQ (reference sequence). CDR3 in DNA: TGTGCCAGCAGCTTAGAGTCTCCCTACGAGCAGTACTTC. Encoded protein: CASSLESPYEQYF.

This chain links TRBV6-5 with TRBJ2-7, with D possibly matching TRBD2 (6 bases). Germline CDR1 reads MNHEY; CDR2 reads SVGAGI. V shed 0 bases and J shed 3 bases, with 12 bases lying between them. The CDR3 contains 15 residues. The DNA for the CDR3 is TGTGCCAGCAGTTACTCTGCGGGGTTTGGCTACGAGCAGTACTTC. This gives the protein CASSYSAGFGYEQYF.

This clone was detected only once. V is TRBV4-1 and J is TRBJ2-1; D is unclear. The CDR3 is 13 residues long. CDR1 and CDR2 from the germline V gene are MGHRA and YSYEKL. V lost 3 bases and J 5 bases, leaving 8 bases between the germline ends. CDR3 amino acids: CASSQEYDNEQFF. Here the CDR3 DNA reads TGCGCCAGCAGCCAGGAATATGACAATGAGCAGTTCTTC.

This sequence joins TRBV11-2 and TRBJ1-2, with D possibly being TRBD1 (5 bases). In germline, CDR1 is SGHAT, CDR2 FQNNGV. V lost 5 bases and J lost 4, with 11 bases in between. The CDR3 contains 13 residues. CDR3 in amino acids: CASSMGRTYGYTF. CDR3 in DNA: TGTGCCAGCAGCATGGGACGGACCTATGGCTACACCTTC. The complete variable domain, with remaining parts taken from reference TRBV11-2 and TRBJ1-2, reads EAGVAQSPRYKIIEKRQSVAFWCNPISGHATLYWYQQILGQGPKLLIQFQNNGVVDDSQLPKDRFSAERLKGVDSTLKIQPAKLEDSAVYLCASSMGRTYGYTFGSGTRLTVV.

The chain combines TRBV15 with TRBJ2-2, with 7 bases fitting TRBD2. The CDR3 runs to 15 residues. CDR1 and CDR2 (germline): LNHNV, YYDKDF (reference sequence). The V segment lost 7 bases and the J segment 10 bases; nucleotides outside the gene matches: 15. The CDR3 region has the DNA TGTGCCACCACCCCTAGGGGCGGGAGAACGGTGGAGCTGTTTTTT. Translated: CATTPRGGRTVELFF.